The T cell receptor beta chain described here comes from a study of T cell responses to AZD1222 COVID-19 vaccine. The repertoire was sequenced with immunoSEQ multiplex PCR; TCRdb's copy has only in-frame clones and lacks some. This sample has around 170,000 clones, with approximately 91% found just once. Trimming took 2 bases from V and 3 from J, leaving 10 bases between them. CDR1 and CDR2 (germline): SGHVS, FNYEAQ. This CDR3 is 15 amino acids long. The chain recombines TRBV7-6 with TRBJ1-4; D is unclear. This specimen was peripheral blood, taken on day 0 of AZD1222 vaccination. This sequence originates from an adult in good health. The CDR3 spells CASSLNLGSNEKLFF. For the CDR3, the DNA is TGTGCCAGCAGCTTAAACCTGGGTTCTAATGAAAAACTGTTTTTT.